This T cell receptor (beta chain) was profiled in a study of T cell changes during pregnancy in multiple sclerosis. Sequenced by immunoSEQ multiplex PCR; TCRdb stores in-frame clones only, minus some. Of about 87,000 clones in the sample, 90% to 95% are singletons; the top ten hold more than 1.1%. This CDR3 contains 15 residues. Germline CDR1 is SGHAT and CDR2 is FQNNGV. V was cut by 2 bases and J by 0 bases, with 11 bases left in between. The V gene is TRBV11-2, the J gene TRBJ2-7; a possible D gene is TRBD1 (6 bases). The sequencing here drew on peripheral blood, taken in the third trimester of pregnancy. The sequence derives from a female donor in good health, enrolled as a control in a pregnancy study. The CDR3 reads CASSLSPGDSYEQYF. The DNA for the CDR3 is TGTGCCAGCAGCTTATCTCCAGGGGACTCCTACGAGCAGTACTTC.